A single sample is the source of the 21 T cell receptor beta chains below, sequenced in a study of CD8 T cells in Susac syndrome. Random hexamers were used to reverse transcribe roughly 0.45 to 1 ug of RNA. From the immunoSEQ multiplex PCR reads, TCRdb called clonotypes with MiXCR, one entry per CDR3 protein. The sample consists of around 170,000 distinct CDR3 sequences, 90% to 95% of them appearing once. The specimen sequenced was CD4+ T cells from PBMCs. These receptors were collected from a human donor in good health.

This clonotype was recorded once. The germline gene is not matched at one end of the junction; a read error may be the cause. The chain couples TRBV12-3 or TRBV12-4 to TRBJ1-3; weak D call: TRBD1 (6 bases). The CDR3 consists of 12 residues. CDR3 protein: CASSLMQRQADF. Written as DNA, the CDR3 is TGTGCCAGCAGTTTAATGCAGCGACAGGCCGATTTT.

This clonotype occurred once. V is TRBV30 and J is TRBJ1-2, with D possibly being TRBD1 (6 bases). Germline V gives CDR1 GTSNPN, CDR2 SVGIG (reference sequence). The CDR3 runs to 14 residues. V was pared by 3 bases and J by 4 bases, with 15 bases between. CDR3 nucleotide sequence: TGTGCCTGGAGCACGACAGGCATTACCTATGGCTACACCTTC. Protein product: CAWSTTGITYGYTF. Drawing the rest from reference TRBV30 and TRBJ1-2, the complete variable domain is SQTIHQWPATLVQPVGSPLSLECTVEGTSNPNLYWYRQAAGRGLQLLFYSVGIGQISSEVPQNLSASRPQDRQFILSSKKLLLSDSGFYLCAWSTTGITYGYTFGSGTRLTVV.

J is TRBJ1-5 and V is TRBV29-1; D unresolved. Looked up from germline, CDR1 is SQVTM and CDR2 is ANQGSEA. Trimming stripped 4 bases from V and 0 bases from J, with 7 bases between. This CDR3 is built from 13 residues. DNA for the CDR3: TGCAGCGTTGTGCTCGATAGCAATCAGCCCCAGCATTTT. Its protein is CSVVLDSNQPQHF.

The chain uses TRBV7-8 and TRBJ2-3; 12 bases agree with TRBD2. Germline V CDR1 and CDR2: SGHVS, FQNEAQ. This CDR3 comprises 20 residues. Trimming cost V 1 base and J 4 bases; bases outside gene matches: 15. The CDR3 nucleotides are TGTGCCAGCAGCTTAGGAAGGTTCCTAGCGGGAGGGCCTAGGGCAGATACGCAGTATTTT. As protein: CASSLGRFLAGGPRADTQYF.

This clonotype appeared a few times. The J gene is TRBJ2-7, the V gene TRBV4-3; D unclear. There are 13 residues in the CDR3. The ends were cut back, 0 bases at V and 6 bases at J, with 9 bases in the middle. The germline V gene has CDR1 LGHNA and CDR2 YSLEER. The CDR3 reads CASSQDWKSEQYF. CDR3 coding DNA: TGCGCCAGCAGCCAAGATTGGAAGAGCGAGCAGTACTTC.

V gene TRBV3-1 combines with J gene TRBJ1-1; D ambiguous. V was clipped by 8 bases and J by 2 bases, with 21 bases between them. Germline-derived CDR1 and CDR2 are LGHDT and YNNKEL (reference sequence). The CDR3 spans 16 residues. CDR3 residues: CASFPSGGLLNTEAFF. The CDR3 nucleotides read TGTGCCAGCTTCCCCTCAGGCGGCCTCTTAAACACTGAAGCTTTCTTT.

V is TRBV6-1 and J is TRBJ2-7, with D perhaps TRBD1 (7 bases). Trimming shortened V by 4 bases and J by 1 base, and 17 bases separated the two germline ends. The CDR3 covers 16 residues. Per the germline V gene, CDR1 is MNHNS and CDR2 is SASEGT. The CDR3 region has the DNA TGTGCCAGCAGTGGGTCCCAGGGGGGTCCATCCTACGAGCAGTACTTC. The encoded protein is CASSGSQGGPSYEQYF.

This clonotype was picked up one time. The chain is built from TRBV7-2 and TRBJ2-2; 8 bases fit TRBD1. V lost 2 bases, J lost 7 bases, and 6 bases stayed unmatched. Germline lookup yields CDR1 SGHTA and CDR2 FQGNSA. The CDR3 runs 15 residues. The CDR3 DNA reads TGTGCCAGCAGCTTACTGCAGGGGGCCAGCGGGGAGCTGTTTTTT. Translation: CASSLLQGASGELFF.

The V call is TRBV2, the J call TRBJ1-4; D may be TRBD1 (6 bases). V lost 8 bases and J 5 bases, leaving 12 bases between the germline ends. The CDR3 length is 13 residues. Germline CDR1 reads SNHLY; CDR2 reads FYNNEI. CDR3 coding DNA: TGTGCCAGCCGGATGGACAGAAATGAAAAACTGTTTTTT. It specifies CASRMDRNEKLFF.

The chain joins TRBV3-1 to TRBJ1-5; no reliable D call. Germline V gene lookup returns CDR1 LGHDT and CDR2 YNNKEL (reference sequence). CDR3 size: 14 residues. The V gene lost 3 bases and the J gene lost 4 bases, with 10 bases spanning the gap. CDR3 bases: TGTGCCAGCAGCCAGTCGGGGTCAAATCAGCCCCAGCATTTT. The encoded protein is CASSQSGSNQPQHF.

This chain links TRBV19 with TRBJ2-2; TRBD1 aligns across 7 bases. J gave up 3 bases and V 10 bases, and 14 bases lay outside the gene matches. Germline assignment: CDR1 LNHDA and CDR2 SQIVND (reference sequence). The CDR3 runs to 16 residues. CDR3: CATTPIGTADTGELFF. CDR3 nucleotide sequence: TGTGCCACCACCCCGATCGGGACAGCGGACACCGGGGAGCTGTTTTTT.

CDR3 nucleotide sequence: TGCAGTGGGCGGAACCTCTACGAGCAGTACTTC. This translates into CSGRNLYEQYF. V gene TRBV20-1 combines with J gene TRBJ2-7; D gene unclear. The CDR3 has 11 amino acids. V was shortened by 7 bases and J by 3 bases, with 10 bases between the two germline ends. Germline values: CDR1 DFQATT, CDR2 SNEGSKA (reference sequence).

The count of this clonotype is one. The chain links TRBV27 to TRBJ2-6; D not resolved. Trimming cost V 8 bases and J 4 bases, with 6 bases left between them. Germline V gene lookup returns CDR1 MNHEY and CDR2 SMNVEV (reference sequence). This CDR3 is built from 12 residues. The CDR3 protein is CASRSGANVLTF. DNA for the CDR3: TGTGCCAGCCGTTCCGGGGCCAACGTCCTGACTTTC.

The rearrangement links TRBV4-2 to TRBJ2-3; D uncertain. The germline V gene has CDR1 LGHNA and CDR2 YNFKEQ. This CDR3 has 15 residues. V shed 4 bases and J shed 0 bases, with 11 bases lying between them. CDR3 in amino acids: CASSPRPTSTDTQYF. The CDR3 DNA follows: TGTGCCAGCAGCCCCCGCCCTACGAGCACAGATACGCAGTATTTT.

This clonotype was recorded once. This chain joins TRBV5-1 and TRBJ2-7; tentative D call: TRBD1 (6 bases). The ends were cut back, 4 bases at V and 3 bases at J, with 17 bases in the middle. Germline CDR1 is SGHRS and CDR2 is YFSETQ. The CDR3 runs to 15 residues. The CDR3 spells CASSPRTESRYEQYF. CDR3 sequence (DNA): TGCGCCAGCAGCCCGAGGACAGAATCCCGCTACGAGCAGTACTTC.

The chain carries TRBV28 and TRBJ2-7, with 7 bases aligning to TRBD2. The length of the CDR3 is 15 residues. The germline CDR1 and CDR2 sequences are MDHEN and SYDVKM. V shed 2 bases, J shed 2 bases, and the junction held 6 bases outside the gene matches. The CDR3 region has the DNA TGTGCCAGCAGTTTAGCTAGCGGAACTACCTACGAGCAGTACTTC. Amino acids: CASSLASGTTYEQYF.

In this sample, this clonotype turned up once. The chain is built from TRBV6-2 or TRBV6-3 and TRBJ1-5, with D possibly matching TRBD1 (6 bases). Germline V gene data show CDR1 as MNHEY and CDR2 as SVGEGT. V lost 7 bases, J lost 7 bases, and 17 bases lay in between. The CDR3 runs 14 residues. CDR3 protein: CASTLGGSGQPQHF. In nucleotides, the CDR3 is TGTGCCAGCACCTTAGGGGGTTCAGGACAGCCCCAGCATTTT.

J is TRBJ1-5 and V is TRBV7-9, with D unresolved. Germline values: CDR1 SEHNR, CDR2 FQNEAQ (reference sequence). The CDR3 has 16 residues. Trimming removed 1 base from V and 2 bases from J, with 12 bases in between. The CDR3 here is CASSLGGWEGNQPQHF. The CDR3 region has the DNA TGTGCCAGCAGCTTAGGGGGATGGGAAGGCAATCAGCCCCAGCATTTT.

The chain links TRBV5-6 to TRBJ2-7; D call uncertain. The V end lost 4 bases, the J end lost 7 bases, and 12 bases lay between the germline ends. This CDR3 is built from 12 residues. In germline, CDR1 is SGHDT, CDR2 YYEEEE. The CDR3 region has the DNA TGTGCCAGCAGCGCCCCCGGTAGGGAGCAGTACTTC. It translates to CASSAPGREQYF.

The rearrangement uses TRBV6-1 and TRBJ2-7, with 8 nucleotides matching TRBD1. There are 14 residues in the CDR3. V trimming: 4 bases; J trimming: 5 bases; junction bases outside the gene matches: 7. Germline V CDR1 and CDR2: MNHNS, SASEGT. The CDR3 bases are TGTGCCAGCAGTGGGACAGGGAGGCACCACGAGCAGTACTTC. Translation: CASSGTGRHHEQYF.

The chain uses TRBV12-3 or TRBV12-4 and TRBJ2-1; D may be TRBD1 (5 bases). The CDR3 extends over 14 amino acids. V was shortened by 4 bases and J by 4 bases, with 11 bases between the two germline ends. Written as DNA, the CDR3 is TGTGCCAGCAGTTCCCCTAACAGGTACAATGAGCAGTTCTTC. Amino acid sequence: CASSSPNRYNEQFF.